A selection of T cell receptor beta chains follows, all from one sample in a study of human T cells and chemical hapten exposure. MiXCR, run by TCRdb on the RACE reads, gives a single entry per CDR3 protein. The profile shows tens of thousands of distinct CDR3 sequences, about 10% of them singletons. The sample was whole blood, taken in connection with sensitization to the hapten diphenylcyclopropenone (DPC). The receptors were gathered from a man in his forties with alopecia areata. Some clones in this sample may be carry-over from other donors' samples. The CDR3 runs from the conserved cysteine through the conserved F or W. The order of the fields is V gene, clone size, J gene, CDR3 protein. Only some rows state a clone size, as once, few, many or a class for expanded clones.

V gene: TRBV29-1; clone size: few; J gene: TRBJ1-4; CDR3 protein: CSGRESGNEKLFF
V gene: TRBV5-4; clone size: few; J gene: TRBJ2-3; CDR3 protein: CASSRGGQGSDTQYF
V gene: TRBV25-1; clone size: NA; J gene: TRBJ2-3; CDR3 protein: CASGTSGSVDTQYF
V gene: TRBV5-1; clone size: NA; J gene: TRBJ2-1; CDR3 protein: CASKTSQNPYNEQFF
V gene: TRBV20-1; clone size: NA; J gene: TRBJ2-3; CDR3 protein: CSSLDGGYTDTQYF
V gene: TRBV6-4; clone size: NA; J gene: TRBJ1-5; CDR3 protein: CASSGLAGGPQHF
V gene: TRBV10-3; clone size: NA; J gene: TRBJ2-3; CDR3 protein: CAIPTGEGADTQYF
V gene: TRBV3-1; clone size: few; J gene: TRBJ2-2; CDR3 protein: CASSQSAMNTGELFF
V gene: TRBV28; clone size: many; J gene: TRBJ2-3; CDR3 protein: CASRAGQRTDTQYF
V gene: TRBV12-3/TRBV12-4; clone size: NA; J gene: TRBJ2-5; CDR3 protein: CASVPGGRETQYF
V gene: TRBV27; clone size: NA; J gene: TRBJ2-1; CDR3 protein: CASSWLAGDEQFF